This T cell receptor (beta chain) was sequenced for a study of blood T cell repertoires in COVID-19. Sequenced by immunoSEQ multiplex PCR; TCRdb stores in-frame clones only, minus some. This table has almost 400,000 clones, around 87% appearing once. The germline CDR1 and CDR2 sequences are LNHDA and SQIVND (reference sequence). The V end was cut by 5 bases, the J end by 4 bases, with 11 bases between. CDR3 length equals 13 residues. This clone was seen a handful of times. The sequence was obtained from a woman in her fifties or sixties with COVID-19, enrolled during active disease. The sample consisted of peripheral blood. The rearrangement uses TRBV19 and TRBJ1-2; a weak D match, TRBD1 (6 bases). CDR3 in amino acids: CASSLLGAYGYTF. The DNA for the CDR3 is TGTGCCAGTAGTCTTTTGGGGGCCTATGGCTACACCTTC.